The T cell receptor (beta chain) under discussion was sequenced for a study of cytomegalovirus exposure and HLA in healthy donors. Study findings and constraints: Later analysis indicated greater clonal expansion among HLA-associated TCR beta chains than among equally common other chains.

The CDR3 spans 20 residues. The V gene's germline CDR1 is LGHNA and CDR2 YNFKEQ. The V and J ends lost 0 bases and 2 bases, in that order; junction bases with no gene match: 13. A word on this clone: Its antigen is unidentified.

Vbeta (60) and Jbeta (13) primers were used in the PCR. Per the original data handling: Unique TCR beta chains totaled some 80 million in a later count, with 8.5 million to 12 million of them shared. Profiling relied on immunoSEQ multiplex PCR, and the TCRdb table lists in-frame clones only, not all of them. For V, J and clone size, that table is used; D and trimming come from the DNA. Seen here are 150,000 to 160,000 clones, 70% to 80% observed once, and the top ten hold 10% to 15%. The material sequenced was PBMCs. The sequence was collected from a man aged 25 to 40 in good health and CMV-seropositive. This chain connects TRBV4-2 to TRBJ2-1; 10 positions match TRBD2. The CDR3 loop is CASSQEWLASGSITYNEQFF. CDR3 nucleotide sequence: TGTGCCAGCAGCCAAGAATGGTTGGCTAGCGGGAGTATCACCTACAATGAGCAGTTCTTC.